This T cell receptor beta chain is drawn from a study of shared clonotypes between healthy human individuals. The study, taken as a whole, reports: Clonotypes not shared had lower generation probabilities than those common to all four donors. The study drew on few donors, limiting represented genetic and exposure-history diversity. Naive CD4 clonotypes overlapped across a few donors at around 4.7%.

Using immunoSEQ multiplex PCR, the repertoire was profiled, and TCRdb retains in-frame clones only, with some absent. The data contain around 700,000 clones, around 74% of them singletons. Memory CD4+ cells were the fraction left after CD45RA+ naive selection. Remarks on this clone: Its specificity is not known.

Sequences were obtained from memory CD4+ T cells sorted from blood. The subset: CD45RA-negative fraction. The clonotype originates from a woman in her 30s in good health.

The chain's CDR3 is CASRPGGVYEQYF. The CDR3, as DNA: TGTGCCAGCAGGCCGGGGGGAGTCTACGAGCAGTACTTC. The V gene is TRBV6-5, the J gene TRBJ2-7; 7 bases are shared with TRBD2. This CDR3 has 13 amino acids. Germline V gives CDR1 MNHEY, CDR2 SVGAGI. V dropped 6 bases and J dropped 3; count of bases not matched to a gene: 5.